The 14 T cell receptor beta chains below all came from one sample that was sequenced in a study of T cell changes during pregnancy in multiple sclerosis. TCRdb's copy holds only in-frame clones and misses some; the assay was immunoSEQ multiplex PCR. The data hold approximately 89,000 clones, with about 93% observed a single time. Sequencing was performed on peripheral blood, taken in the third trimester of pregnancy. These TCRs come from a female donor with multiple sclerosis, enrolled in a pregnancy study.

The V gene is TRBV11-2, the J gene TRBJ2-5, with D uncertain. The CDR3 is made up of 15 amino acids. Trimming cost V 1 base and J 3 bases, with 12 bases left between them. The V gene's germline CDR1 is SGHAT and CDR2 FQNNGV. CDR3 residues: CASSLVASFKETQYF. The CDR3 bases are TGTGCCAGCAGCTTAGTCGCTAGTTTTAAAGAGACCCAGTACTTC.

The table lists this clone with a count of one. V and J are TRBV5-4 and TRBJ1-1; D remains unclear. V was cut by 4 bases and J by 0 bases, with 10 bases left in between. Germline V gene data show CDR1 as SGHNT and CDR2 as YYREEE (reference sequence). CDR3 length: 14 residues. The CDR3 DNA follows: TGTGCCAGCAGCCAGCGTAGGCTGAACACTGAAGCTTTCTTT. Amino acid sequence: CASSQRRLNTEAFF.

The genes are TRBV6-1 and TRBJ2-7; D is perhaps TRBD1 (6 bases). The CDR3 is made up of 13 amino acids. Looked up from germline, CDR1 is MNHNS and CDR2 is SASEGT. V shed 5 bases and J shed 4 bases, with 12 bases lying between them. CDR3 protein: CASSMTGWYEQYF. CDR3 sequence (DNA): TGTGCCAGCAGTATGACAGGATGGTACGAGCAGTACTTC.

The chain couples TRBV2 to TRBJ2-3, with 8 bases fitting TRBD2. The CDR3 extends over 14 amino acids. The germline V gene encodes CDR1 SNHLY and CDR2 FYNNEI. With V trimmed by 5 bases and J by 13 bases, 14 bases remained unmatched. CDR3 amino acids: CASSPLTSAPTEYF. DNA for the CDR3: TGTGCCAGCAGTCCCCTGACTAGCGCCCCGACGGAGTATTTT.

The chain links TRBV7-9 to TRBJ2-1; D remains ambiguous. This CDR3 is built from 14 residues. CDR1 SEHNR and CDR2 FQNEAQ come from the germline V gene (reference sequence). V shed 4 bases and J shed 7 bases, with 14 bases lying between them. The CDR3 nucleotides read TGTGCCAGCAGCTCCCCAGACACTGGGAATGAGCAGTTCTTC. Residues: CASSSPDTGNEQFF.

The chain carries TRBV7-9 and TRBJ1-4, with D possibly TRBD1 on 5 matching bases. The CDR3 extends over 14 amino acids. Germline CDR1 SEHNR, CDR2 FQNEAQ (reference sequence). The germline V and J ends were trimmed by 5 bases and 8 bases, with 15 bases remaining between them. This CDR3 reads CASSRRGGREKLFF. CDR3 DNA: TGTGCCAGCAGCCGCCGGGGGGGACGGGAAAAACTGTTTTTT.

CDR3: CASCRTGEYNEQFF. The CDR3 nucleotides read TGTGCCAGCTGCAGGACAGGGGAGTACAATGAGCAGTTCTTC. The genes are TRBV6-1 and TRBJ2-1, with TRBD1 matching 9 bases. The V gene end was trimmed by 8 bases and the J gene end by 4 bases; junction bases not matched to a gene: 6. CDR3 length: 14 amino acids. Germline V gene data show CDR1 as MNHNS and CDR2 as SASEGT.

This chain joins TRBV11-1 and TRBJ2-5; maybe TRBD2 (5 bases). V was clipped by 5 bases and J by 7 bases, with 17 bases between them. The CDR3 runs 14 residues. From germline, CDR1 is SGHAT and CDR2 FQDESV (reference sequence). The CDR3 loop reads CASSPRLSRGTQYF. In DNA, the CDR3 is TGTGCCAGCAGCCCAAGACTAAGCCGGGGGACCCAGTACTTC.

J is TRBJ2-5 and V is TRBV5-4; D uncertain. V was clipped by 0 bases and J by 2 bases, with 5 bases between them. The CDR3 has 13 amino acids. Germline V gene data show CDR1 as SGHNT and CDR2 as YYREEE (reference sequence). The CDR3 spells CASSLGQQETQYF. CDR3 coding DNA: TGTGCCAGCAGCTTGGGGCAGCAAGAGACCCAGTACTTC.

CDR3 protein: CASSLDRQPQHF. In DNA, the CDR3 is TGTGCCAGCAGCTTGGATCGTCAGCCCCAGCATTTT. The chain joins TRBV5-4 to TRBJ1-5; D not resolved. V lost 0 bases to trimming and J lost 6 bases, with 4 bases between them. This CDR3 contains 12 residues. The germline V gene has CDR1 SGHNT and CDR2 YYREEE (reference sequence). The complete variable domain, with remaining parts taken from reference TRBV5-4 and TRBJ1-5, reads ETGVTQSPTHLIKTRGQQVTLRCSSQSGHNTVSWYQQALGQGPQFIFQYYREEENGRGNFPPRFSGLQFPNYSSELNVNALELDDSALYLCASSLDRQPQHFGDGTRLSIL.

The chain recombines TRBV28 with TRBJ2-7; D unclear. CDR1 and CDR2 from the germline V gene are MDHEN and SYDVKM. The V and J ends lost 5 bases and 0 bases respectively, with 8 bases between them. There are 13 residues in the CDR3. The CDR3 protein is CASSAFYSYEQYF. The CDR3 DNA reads TGTGCCAGCAGTGCCTTCTACTCCTACGAGCAGTACTTC.

The CDR3 reads CASSVTGVTEAFF. CDR3 sequence (DNA): TGTGCCAGCAGCGTAACAGGGGTTACTGAAGCTTTCTTT. This chain joins TRBV25-1 and TRBJ1-1, with 7 bases fitting TRBD1. Per the germline V gene, CDR1 is MGHDK and CDR2 is SYGVNS. This CDR3 has 13 amino acids. With V trimmed by 6 bases and J by 5 bases, 6 bases remained unmatched.

The CDR3 DNA reads as TGCGCCAGCAGCCAAGATTCGTATCGGCCCCAGCATTTT. This sequence encodes CASSQDSYRPQHF. The chain employs TRBV4-1 and TRBJ1-5; unclear D gene. There are 13 residues in the CDR3. Deletions cut 0 bases from V and 9 bases from J, with 9 bases between. CDR1 and CDR2 from the germline V gene are MGHRA and YSYEKL.

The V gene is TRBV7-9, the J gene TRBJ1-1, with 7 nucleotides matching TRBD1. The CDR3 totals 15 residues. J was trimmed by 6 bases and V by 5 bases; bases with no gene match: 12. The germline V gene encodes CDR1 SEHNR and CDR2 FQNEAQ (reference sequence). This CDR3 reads CASSPSLTGFPEAFF. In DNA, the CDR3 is TGTGCCAGCAGCCCCTCCCTGACAGGGTTCCCTGAAGCTTTCTTT.